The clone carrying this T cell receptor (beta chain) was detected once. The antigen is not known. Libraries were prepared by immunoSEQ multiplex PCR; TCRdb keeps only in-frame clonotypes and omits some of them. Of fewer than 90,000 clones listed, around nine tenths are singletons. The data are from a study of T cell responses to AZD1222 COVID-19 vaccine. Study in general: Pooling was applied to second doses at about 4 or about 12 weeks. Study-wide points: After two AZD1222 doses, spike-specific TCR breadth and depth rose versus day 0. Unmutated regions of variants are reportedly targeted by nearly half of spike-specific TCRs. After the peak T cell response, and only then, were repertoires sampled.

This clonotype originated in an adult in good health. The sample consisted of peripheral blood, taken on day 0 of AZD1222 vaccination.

The CDR3 DNA is TGTGCCAGCAGGAAACCGACTAGCGGGAGAGGTGAGCAGTTCTTC. Translation gives CASRKPTSGRGEQFF. The chain couples TRBV28 to TRBJ2-1, with 12 bases lining up with TRBD2. V lost 6 bases, J lost 9 bases, and 9 bases stayed unmatched. CDR3 length equals 15 residues. Germline V gene lookup returns CDR1 MDHEN and CDR2 SYDVKM. Filled out from reference TRBV28 and TRBJ2-1, the complete variable domain reads DVKVTQSSRYLVKRTGEKVFLECVQDMDHENMFWYRQDPGLGLRLIYFSYDVKMKEKGDIPEGYSVSREKKERFSLILESASTNQTSMYLCASRKPTSGRGEQFFGPGTRLTVL.